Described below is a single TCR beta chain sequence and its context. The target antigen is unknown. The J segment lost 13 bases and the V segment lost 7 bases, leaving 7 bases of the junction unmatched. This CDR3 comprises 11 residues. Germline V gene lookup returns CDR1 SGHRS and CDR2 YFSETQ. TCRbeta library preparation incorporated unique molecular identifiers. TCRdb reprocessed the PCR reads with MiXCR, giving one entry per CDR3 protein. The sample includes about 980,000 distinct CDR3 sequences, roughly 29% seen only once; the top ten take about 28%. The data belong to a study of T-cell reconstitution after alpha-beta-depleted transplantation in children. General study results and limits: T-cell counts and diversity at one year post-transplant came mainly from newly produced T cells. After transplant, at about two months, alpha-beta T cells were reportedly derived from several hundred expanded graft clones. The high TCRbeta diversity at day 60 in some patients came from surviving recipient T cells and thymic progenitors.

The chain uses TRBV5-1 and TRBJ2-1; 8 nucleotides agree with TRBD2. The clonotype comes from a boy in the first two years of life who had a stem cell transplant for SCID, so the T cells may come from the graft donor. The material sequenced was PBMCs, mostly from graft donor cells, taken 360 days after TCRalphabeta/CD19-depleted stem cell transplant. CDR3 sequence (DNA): TGCGCCAGCCGGGGGGGCGAGAACCAGTTCTTC. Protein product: CASRGGENQFF.